These 19 T cell receptor beta chains share one sample of origin, sequenced in a study of molecular identifiers for immune sequencing clone quantification (dated by TCRdb to 2016 to 2018). Receptor libraries were prepared by PCR. TCRdb lists the instrument as NextSeq 500. In-frame beta chains were kept once TCRdb had trimmed the public reads at Q25 with fastp and called clones with MiXCR. A single entry per CDR3 protein holds the most common genes and DNA from its merged rows. The sample table contains approximately 90,000 distinct CDR3 sequences; only one count was recorded for less than 25% of them. The ten top clones hold more than 0.8% of the sample. Sequenced input: naive CD8+ T cells from blood, with Jurkat cell RNA spiked in. Interpreted using the paper, the cell subset or site label stands for: FACS-sorted CD8+CD4-CCR7+CD45RA+ naive T cells. The receptors shown here come from a human donor in good health. Some libraries in this study had Jurkat cell RNA spiked in.

As concerns this clonotype: A junction end diverges from the germline sequence, so it may reflect a read error. The chain combines TRBV27 with TRBJ2-4, with D maybe TRBD1 (6 bases). CDR1 and CDR2 from the germline V gene are MNHEY and SMNVEV (reference sequence). The length of the CDR3 is 15 residues. CDR3 in DNA: TGTGCCAGCAGTTCCAGGGGCTCGGCCAAAGACATTCAGTACTTC. Residues: CASSSRGSAKDIQYF.

The rearrangement uses TRBV5-3 and TRBJ2-7; 8 nucleotides line up with TRBD1. TRBV5-3 is flagged as an ORF with uncertain function. The CDR3 covers 14 residues. Germline trimming cut 8 bases from V and 5 bases from J; bases unmatched to any gene: 12. The CDR3 loop reads CASSDDRGLHEQYF. The DNA of the CDR3 is TGTGCCAGCAGCGATGACAGGGGTTTGCACGAGCAGTACTTC.

This clonotype was recorded at least ten times. This chain connects TRBV9 to TRBJ2-5; D not certain. The germline gives CDR1 SGDLS, CDR2 YYNGEE. This CDR3 spans 15 amino acids. V lost 1 base and J lost 5, with 15 bases in between. The CDR3: CASSVTETSGETQYF. The CDR3 coding sequence is TGTGCCAGCAGCGTAACTGAGACCTCTGGGGAGACCCAGTACTTC.

The V and J genes are TRBV19 and TRBJ2-1; possible D gene TRBD1, 5 bases. Germline-derived CDR1 and CDR2 are LNHDA and SQIVND (reference sequence). This CDR3 contains 18 residues. V was trimmed by 3 bases and J by 1 base, leaving 19 bases between them. CDR3 DNA sequence: TGTGCCAGTAGTATCGCGACAGATCTAATATCTTCCTACAATGAGCAGTTCTTC. It is translated as CASSIATDLISSYNEQFF.

This chain links TRBV6-2 or TRBV6-3 with TRBJ2-1, with D maybe TRBD1 (6 bases). Germline CDR1 MNHEY, CDR2 SVGEGT. This CDR3 region has 15 residues. Trimming stripped 5 bases from V and 10 bases from J, with 21 bases between. CDR3 protein: CASSHHGTLPLEQFF. CDR3 bases: TGTGCCAGCAGTCACCACGGGACACTACCCTTGGAGCAGTTCTTC.

With respect to this clonotype: Given a much more abundant clone one base away, this may be a read error. The chain has TRBV6-6 and TRBJ2-1, with 10 positions matching TRBD2. The CDR3 is made up of 14 amino acids. The J segment lost 1 base and the V segment lost 7 bases, leaving 1 base of the junction unmatched. Germline V lookup: CDR1 MNHNY, CDR2 SVGAGI (reference sequence). The CDR3 here is CASTSGRSYNEQFF. CDR3 nucleotide sequence: TGTGCCAGCACTAGCGGGAGATCCTACAATGAGCAGTTCTTC.

Many counts were recorded for this clonotype. The chain uses TRBV27 and TRBJ2-7; 10 nucleotides match TRBD2. The length of the CDR3 is 14 residues. The germline CDR1 and CDR2 sequences are MNHEY and SMNVEV (reference sequence). The V gene end was trimmed by 6 bases and the J gene end by 6 bases; junction bases not matched to a gene: 8. CDR3 nucleotide sequence: TGTGCCAGCAGACTCCAGGGACTAGCGCGCGAGCAGTACTTC. It yields the protein CASRLQGLAREQYF.

In this sample, this clonotype turned up a few times. The chain couples TRBV7-2 to TRBJ2-6, with no clear D. This CDR3 has 14 amino acids. Germline values: CDR1 SGHTA, CDR2 FQGNSA. Trimming removed 4 bases from V and 0 bases from J, with 4 bases in between. The CDR3 DNA reads TGTGCCAGCAGCTCGAGCTCTGGGGCCAACGTCCTGACTTTC. Encoded protein: CASSSSSGANVLTF.

Comments on this clonotype: A much larger clone differs by one base, so this may be a read error. The genes are TRBV29-1 and TRBJ1-1; TRBD1 matches 11 bases. Germline CDR1 is SQVTM and CDR2 is ANQGSEA. This CDR3 region has 14 residues. CDR3 DNA sequence: TGCAGCGTTGAAGATCGGACAGGGGGCACTGAAGCTATCTTT. Protein product: CSVEDRTGGTEAIF.

This clonotype was picked up many times. The V gene is TRBV4-1, the J gene TRBJ1-1, with 7 bases fitting TRBD1. CDR3 size: 15 residues. The germline V gene has CDR1 MGHRA and CDR2 YSYEKL. Trimming at V came to 1 base and at J to 0 bases, leaving 2 bases not matched to a gene. The CDR3 spells CASSQAQGMNTEAFF. CDR3 sequence (DNA): TGCGCCAGCAGCCAAGCACAGGGGATGAACACTGAAGCTTTCTTT.

About this clonotype: A much larger clone differs by one base, so this may be a read error. The chain recombines TRBV20-1 with TRBJ2-7; 8 bases are a match to TRBD2. V trimming: 6 bases; J trimming: 2 bases; junction bases outside the gene matches: 12. CDR1 DFQATT and CDR2 SNEGSKA come from the germline V gene (reference sequence). This CDR3 contains 15 residues. The CDR3 sequence: CSALASLAAAYEQYF. In DNA form, the CDR3 reads TGCAGTGCCCTCGCGTCACTAGCGGCGGCCTACGAGCAGTACTTC.

This clonotype occurred many times. The V and J genes are TRBV24-1 and TRBJ2-3; 9 bases agree with TRBD1. In germline, CDR1 is KGHDR, CDR2 SFDVKD. The V and J ends lost 7 bases and 7 bases, in that order; junction bases with no gene match: 5. This CDR3 contains 13 residues. The CDR3 reads CATRAGTGYTQYF. CDR3 bases: TGTGCCACCAGAGCCGGGACAGGGTATACGCAGTATTTT.

The chain employs TRBV27 and TRBJ1-2, with D perhaps matching TRBD1 (6 bases). The ends were cut back, 7 bases at V and 4 bases at J, with 13 bases in the middle. The CDR3 runs to 13 residues. Germline loops: CDR1 MNHEY, CDR2 SMNVEV (reference sequence). CDR3 region: CASTRGMGYGYTF. The CDR3 region has the DNA TGTGCCAGCACCAGGGGTATGGGCTATGGCTACACCTTC.

This chain uses TRBV4-1 with TRBJ2-7; D perhaps matches TRBD2 (5 bases). Germline V lookup: CDR1 MGHRA, CDR2 YSYEKL. This CDR3 is built from 17 residues. CDR3: CAGGHGPLPGSSCERCV. CDR3 nucleotides: TGCGCCGGCGGCCACGGCCCTCTTCCGGGCAGCTCCTGCGAGCGGTGCGTC.

In the case of this clonotype: A much larger clone sits a single nucleotide away, making a read error possible. The rearrangement links TRBV4-3 to TRBJ2-7; 7 bases match TRBD1. This CDR3 comprises 15 residues. Germline V gives CDR1 LGHNA, CDR2 YSLEER. The CDR3 DNA follows: TGCGACAGCAGCCAAGAGCGGCAGGGGGCCTACGAGCAGTACTTC. Protein: CDSSQERQGAYEQYF.

Comment on this clonotype: Just one base apart from a much larger clone, this may be a read error. This sequence joins TRBV7-6 and TRBJ2-1; D tentatively fits TRBD1 or TRBD2 (6 bases each). V was shortened by 5 bases and J by 5 bases, with 19 bases between the two germline ends. This CDR3 comprises 16 residues. Per germline, CDR1 SGHVS and CDR2 FNYEAQ. CDR3 amino acids: CASSPMGGAIHNEQFF. In DNA, the CDR3 is TGTGCCAGCAGCCCAATGGGGGGCGCGATTCACAATGAGCAGTTCTTC.

This clonotype has just a few counts. CDR3 protein: CASSSTSTGDETQYF. CDR3 DNA sequence: TGTGCCAGCAGCTCAACATCGACAGGGGATGAGACCCAGTACTTC. V is TRBV11-2 and J is TRBJ2-5, with 8 bases matching TRBD1. Trimming at V came to 4 bases and at J to 5 bases, leaving 9 bases not matched to a gene. The CDR3 is made up of 15 amino acids. Germline V gene lookup returns CDR1 SGHAT and CDR2 FQNNGV.

As concerns this clonotype: A much bigger clone sits one base away, suggesting this may be a read error. A read error is likely, as this CDR3 ends without the conserved phenylalanine or tryptophan. The V and J genes are TRBV5-3 and TRBJ2-7, with D maybe TRBD1 (6 bases). TRBV5-3 is noted as an ORF with a role that remains uncertain. The CDR3 is made up of 15 amino acids. CDR3 nucleotides: TGTGCCAGCAGCTTGGAGGCAGGGGACGCCTACGAGCAGTACCTC. Translating it yields CASSLEAGDAYEQYL.

This clonotype occurred a few times. It may be a read error: a sequence one base away is much more abundant. V gene TRBV4-2 combines with J gene TRBJ2-7; 10 bases fit TRBD2. CDR1 and CDR2 (germline): LGHNA, YNFKEQ. The CDR3 extends over 14 amino acids. V trimming: 4 bases; J trimming: 7 bases; junction bases outside the gene matches: 7. In DNA, the CDR3 is TGTGCCAGCAGCCGCGCCGGGACTAGCGAGGAGCAGTACTTC. It specifies CASSRAGTSEEQYF.